This entry is about one T cell receptor (beta chain). Data came from immunoSEQ multiplex PCR; TCRdb stores just in-frame clones and leaves some out. The sample contains about 2.3 million clones, approximately 93% of which appear only once. The CDR3 consists of 15 residues. With V trimmed by 2 bases and J by 5 bases, 6 bases remained unmatched. Germline V gene lookup returns CDR1 MNHNY and CDR2 SVGAGI (reference sequence). This entry comes from a study of shared clonotypes between healthy human individuals. The source is a man aged 18-30 years in good health. Some clones in this sample may be carry-over from other donors' samples. The chain links TRBV6-6 to TRBJ2-7; TRBD1 matches 10 bases. The specimen sequenced was naive CD4+ T cells from PBMCs. Subset defined: CD45RA+ positively selected. CDR3 protein: CASSYPGGQGDEQYF. In nucleotides, the CDR3 is TGTGCCAGCAGTTACCCAGGTGGACAGGGGGACGAGCAGTACTTC.